The clone carrying this TCR beta chain turned up a few times. The sample belongs to a study of T-cell reconstitution after alpha-beta-depleted transplantation in children. The library targeted TCRbeta and was prepared with unique molecular identifiers. TCRdb analysed the PCR reads with MiXCR anew, one entry per CDR3 protein. In the table there are approximately 980,000 distinct CDR3 sequences, roughly 31% of which are singletons. After removal of 1 base from V and 2 bases from J, the junction contained 5 bases not matched to a gene. The germline V gene has CDR1 DFQATT and CDR2 SNEGSKA (reference sequence). CDR3 length equals 15 residues.

The V and J genes are TRBV20-1 and TRBJ2-1; 7 bases are shared with TRBD2. This specimen consisted of PBMCs, mostly from graft donor cells, obtained 360 days after TCRalphabeta/CD19-depleted stem cell transplant. The TCR was taken from a boy under two years old who had a stem cell transplant for SCID, so the T cells may come from the graft donor. This CDR3 is CSARAGGSPYNEQFF. CDR3 in DNA: TGCAGTGCTAGAGCCGGGGGGTCCCCCTACAATGAGCAGTTCTTC.